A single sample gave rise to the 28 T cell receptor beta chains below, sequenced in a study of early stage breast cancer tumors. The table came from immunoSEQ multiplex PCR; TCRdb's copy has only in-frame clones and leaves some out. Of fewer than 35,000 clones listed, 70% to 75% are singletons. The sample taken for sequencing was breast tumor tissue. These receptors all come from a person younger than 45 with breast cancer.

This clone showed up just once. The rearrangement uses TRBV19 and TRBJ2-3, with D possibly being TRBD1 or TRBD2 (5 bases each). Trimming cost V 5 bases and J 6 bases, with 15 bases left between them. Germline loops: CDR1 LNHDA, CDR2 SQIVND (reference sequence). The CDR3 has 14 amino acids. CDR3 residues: CASSSGASADTQYF. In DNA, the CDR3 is TGTGCCAGTAGTTCCGGGGCCTCGGCGGATACGCAGTATTTT.

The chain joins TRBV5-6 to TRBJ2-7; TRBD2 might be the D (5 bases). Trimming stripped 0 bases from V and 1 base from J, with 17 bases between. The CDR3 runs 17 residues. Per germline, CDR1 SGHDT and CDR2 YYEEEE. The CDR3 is CASSLGTLGVRSYEQYF. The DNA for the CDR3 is TGTGCCAGCAGCTTGGGGACTCTTGGGGTAAGGTCCTACGAGCAGTACTTC.

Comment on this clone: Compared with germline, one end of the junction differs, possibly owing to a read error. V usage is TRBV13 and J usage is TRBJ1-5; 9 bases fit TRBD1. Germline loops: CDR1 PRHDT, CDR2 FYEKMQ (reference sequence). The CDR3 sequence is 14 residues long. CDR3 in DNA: TGTGCCAGCAGCCTAGGACAGGGGAATCAGCCCCAGCATTTT. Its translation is CASSLGQGNQPQHF.

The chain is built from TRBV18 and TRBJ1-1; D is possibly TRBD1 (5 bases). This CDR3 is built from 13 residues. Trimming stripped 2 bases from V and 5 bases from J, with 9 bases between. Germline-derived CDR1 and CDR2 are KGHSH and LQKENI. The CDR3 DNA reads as TGTGCCAGCTCACCAAGAGGGGAAACTGAAGCTTTCTTT. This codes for CASSPRGETEAFF.

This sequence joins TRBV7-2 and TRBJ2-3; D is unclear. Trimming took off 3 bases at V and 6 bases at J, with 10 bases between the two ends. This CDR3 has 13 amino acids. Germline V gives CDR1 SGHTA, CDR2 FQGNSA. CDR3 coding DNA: TGTGCCAGCAGCTTTGTGTCGAGGGATACGCAGTATTTT. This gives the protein CASSFVSRDTQYF.

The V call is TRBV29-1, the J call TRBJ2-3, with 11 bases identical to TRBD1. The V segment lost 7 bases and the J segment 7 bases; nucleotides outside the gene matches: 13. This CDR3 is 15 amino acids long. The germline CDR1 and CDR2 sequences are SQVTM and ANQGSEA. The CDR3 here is CSASGQGDYRYTQYF. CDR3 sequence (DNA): TGCAGCGCCTCGGGACAGGGGGACTACAGGTATACGCAGTATTTT.

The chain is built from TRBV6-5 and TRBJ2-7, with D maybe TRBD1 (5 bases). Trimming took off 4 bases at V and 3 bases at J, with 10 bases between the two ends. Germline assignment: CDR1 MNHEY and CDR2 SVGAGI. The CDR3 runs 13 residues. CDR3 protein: CASSSTGLYEQYF. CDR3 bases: TGTGCCAGCAGTTCCACAGGCCTCTACGAGCAGTACTTC.

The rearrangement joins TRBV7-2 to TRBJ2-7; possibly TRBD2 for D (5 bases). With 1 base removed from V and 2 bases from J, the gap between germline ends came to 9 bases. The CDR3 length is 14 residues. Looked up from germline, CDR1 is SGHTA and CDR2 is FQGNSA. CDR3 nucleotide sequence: TGTGCCAGCAGCTTAGTCGGGGTCGCCTACGAGCAGTACTTC. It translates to CASSLVGVAYEQYF. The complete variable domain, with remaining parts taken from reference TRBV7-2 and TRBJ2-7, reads GAGVSQSPSNKVTEKGKDVELRCDPISGHTALYWYRQSLGQGLEFLIYFQGNSAPDKSGLPSDRFSAERTGGSVSTLTIQRTQQEDSAVYLCASSLVGVAYEQYFGPGTRLTVT.

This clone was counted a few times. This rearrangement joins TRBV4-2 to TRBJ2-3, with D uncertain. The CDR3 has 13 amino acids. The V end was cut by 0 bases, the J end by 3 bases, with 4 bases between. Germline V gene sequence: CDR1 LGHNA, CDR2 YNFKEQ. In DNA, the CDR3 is TGTGCCAGCAGCCAAGAAGGGACAGATACGCAGTATTTT. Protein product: CASSQEGTDTQYF.

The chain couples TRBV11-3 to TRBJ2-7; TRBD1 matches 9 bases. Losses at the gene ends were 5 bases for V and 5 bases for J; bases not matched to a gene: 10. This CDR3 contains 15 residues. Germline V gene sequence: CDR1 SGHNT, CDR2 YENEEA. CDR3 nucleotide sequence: TGTGCCAGCAGCCCGGGACAGGGCTCGAGGCACGAGCAGTACTTC. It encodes CASSPGQGSRHEQYF. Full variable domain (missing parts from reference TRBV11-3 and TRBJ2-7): EAGVVQSPRYKIIEKKQPVAFWCNPISGHNTLYWYLQNLGQGPELLIRYENEEAVDDSQLPKDRFSAERLKGVDSTLKIQPAELGDSAVYLCASSPGQGSRHEQYFGPGTRLTVT.

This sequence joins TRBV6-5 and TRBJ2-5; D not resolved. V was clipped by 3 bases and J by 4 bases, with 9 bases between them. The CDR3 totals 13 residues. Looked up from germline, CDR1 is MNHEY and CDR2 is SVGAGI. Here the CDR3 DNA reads TGTGCCAGCAGTTATTATCAGGCAGAGACCCAGTACTTC. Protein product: CASSYYQAETQYF.

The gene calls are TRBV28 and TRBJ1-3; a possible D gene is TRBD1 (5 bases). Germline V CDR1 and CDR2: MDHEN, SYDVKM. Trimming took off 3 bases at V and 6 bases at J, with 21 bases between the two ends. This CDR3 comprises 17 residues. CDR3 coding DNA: TGTGCCAGCAGTTTCAGGCCGTGGGAGGGACGCCTAAACACCATATATTTT. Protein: CASSFRPWEGRLNTIYF.

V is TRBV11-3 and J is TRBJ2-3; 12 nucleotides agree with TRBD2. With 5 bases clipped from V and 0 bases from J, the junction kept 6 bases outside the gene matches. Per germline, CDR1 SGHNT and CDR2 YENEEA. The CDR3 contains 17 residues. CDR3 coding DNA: TGTGCCAGCAGCCCGGGACTAGCGGGTTCCAGCACAGATACGCAGTATTTT. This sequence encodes CASSPGLAGSSTDTQYF.

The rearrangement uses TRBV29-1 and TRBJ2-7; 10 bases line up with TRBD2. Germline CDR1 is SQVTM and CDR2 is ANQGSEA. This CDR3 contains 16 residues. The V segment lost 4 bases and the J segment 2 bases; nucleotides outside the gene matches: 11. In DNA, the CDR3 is TGCAGCGTTGTAGAACTAGCGGGGACCCCAACCTACGAGCAGTACTTC. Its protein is CSVVELAGTPTYEQYF.

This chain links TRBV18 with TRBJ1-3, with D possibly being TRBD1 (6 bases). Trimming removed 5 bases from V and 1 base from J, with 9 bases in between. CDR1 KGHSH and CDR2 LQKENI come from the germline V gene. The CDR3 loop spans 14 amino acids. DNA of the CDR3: TGTGCCAGCTCATCTCAGGGGTCTGGAAACACCATATATTTT. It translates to CASSSQGSGNTIYF.

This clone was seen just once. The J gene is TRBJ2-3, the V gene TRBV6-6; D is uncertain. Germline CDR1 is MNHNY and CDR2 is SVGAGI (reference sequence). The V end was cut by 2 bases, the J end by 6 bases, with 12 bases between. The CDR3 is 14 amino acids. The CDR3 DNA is TGTGCCAGCAGTTACCCCCAGGTCAGGGATACGCAGTATTTT. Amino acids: CASSYPQVRDTQYF.

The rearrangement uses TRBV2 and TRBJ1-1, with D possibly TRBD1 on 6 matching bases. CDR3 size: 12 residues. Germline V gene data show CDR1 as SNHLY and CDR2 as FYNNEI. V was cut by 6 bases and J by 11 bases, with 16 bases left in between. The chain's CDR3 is CASRGGGLEAFF. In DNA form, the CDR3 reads TGTGCCAGCAGGGGAGGGGGGTTAGAGGCTTTCTTT.

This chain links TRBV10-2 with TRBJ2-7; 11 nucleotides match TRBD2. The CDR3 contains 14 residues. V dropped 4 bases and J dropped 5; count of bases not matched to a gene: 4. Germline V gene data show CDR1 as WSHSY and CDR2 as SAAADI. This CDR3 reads CASSVLAGANEQYF. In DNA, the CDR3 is TGCGCCAGCAGTGTACTAGCGGGAGCGAACGAGCAGTACTTC.

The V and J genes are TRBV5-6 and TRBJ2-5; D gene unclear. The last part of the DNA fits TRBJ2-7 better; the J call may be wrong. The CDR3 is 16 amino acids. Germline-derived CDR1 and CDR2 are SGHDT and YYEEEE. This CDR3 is CASSVFTRSPAYEQYF. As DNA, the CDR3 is TGTGCCAGCAGCGTGTTTACGAGGAGTCCCGCCTACGAGCAGTACTTC.

CDR3 in amino acids: CASSPPGLGRNEQFF. In nucleotides, the CDR3 is TGTGCCAGTAGCCCTCCGGGGTTGGGTCGGAATGAGCAGTTCTTC. This chain joins TRBV19 and TRBJ2-1, with D perhaps matching TRBD2 (5 bases). Trimming removed 6 bases at V and 7 bases at J, with 19 bases between. This CDR3 has 15 residues. The V gene's germline CDR1 is LNHDA and CDR2 SQIVND (reference sequence).

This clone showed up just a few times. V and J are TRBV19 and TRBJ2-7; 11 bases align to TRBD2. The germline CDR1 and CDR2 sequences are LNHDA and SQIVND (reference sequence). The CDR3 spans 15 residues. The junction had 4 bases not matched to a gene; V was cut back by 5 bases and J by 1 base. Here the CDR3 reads CASSPRTSGSYEQYF. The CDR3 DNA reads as TGTGCCAGTAGTCCAAGGACTAGCGGGTCCTACGAGCAGTACTTC. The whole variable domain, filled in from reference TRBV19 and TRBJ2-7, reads DGGITQSPKYLFRKEGQNVTLSCEQNLNHDAMYWYRQDPGQGLRLIYYSQIVNDFQKGDIAEGYSVSREKKESFPLTVTSAQKNPTAFYLCASSPRTSGSYEQYFGPGTRLTVT.

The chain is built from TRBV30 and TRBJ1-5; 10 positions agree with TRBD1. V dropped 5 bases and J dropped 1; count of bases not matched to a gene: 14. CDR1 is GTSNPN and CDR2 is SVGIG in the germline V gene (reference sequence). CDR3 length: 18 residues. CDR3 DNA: TGTGCCTGGTCGACACCGGGACAGGGGATAGGGAGCAATCAGCCCCAGCATTTT. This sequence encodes CAWSTPGQGIGSNQPQHF. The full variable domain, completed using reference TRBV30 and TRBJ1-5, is SQTIHQWPATLVQPVGSPLSLECTVEGTSNPNLYWYRQAAGRGLQLLFYSVGIGQISSEVPQNLSASRPQDRQFILSSKKLLLSDSGFYLCAWSTPGQGIGSNQPQHFGDGTRLSIL.

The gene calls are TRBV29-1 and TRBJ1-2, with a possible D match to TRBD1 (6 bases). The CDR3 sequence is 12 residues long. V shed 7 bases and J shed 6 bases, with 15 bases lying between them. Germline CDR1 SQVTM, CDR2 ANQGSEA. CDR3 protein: CSGGRVGDGYTF. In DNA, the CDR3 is TGCAGCGGGGGGCGGGTAGGAGATGGCTACACCTTC.

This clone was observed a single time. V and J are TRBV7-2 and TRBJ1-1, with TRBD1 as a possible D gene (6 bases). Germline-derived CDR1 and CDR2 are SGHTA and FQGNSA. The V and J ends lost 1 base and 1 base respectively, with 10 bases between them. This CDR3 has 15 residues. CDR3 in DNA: TGTGCCAGCAGCTTAGTCCCAGGGGCGAACACTGAAGCTTTCTTT. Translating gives CASSLVPGANTEAFF.

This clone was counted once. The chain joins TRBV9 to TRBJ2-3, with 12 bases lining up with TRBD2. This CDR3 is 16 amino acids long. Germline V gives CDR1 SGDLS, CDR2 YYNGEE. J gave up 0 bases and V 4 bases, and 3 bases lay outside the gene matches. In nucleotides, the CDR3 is TGTGCCAGCAGCTTTGGACTAGCGGGGAGCACAGATACGCAGTATTTT. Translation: CASSFGLAGSTDTQYF.

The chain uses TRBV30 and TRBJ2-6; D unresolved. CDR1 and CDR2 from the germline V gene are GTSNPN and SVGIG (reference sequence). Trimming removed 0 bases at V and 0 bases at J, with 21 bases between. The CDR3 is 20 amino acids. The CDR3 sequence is CAWSVGSTVSYISGANVLTF. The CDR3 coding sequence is TGTGCCTGGAGTGTAGGTTCAACAGTAAGTTACATCTCTGGGGCCAACGTCCTGACTTTC.

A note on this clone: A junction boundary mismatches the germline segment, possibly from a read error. CDR3 DNA: TGTGCCAGCAGTGACTCCGAAGATACGCAGTATTTT. The encoded protein is CASSDSEDTQYF. The rearrangement uses TRBV6-5 and TRBJ2-3; D unclear. The CDR3 is made up of 12 amino acids. In germline, CDR1 is MNHEY, CDR2 SVGAGI.

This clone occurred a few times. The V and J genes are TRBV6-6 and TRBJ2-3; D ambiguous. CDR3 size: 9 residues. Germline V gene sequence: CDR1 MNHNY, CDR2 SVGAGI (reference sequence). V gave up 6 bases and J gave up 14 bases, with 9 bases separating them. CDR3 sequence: CASRLSWYF. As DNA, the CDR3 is TGTGCCAGCAGACTGTCCTGGTATTTT.